This T cell receptor (beta chain) was sequenced for a study of regulatory T cells in long-lasting Graves disease. The authors built TCR beta libraries using iRepertoire HTBI primers and Arm-PCR of CDR3 regions. Each CDR3 protein gets one entry after TCRdb re-called the multiplex PCR reads with MiXCR. The sample consists of 400,000 to 500,000 distinct CDR3 sequences, about 15% of them appearing once. CDR1 is SEHNR and CDR2 is FQNEAQ in the germline V gene (reference sequence). With 1 base removed from V and 9 bases from J, the gap between germline ends came to 19 bases. The CDR3 has 17 residues. Time point of the sample: newly diagnosed GD, antithyroid drugs for less than 3 months. After RNA was extracted from PBMCs, the TCR library was made from it. As to this clonotype: Antigen specificity is unknown.

Overall study results and limits: Comparison showed that persistent patients shared more public clonotypes (about 3,000) than new patients (966). Only peripheral blood was studied, not thyroid tissue.

This sample was shared with a second study, whose subject was T cells in Graves' hyperthyroidism and ophthalmopathy. Turning to that study: Hyperthyroidism had been newly diagnosed in patients aged 18 to 65, and its duration was under 2 months. Exclusion of patients followed from uncontrolled infection, other autoimmune disease, pregnancy or lactation.

The source material was peripheral blood mononuclear cells (PBMCs), sampled at new diagnosis, from a patient treated with antithyroid drugs. This TCR was recovered from a woman under 30 with Graves disease. The chain recombines TRBV7-9 with TRBJ1-6; D ambiguous. The CDR3: CASSLVLGRAAVSPLHF. The CDR3 DNA reads TGTGCCAGCAGCTTAGTCTTGGGTCGTGCGGCCGTTTCACCCCTCCACTTT.